This TCR beta chain was obtained from a study of blood T cell repertoires in COVID-19. Study as a whole: The United States, Italy and Spain were the sources of the acute and convalescent COVID-19 samples. The analysed material was cDNA or gDNA that came from T cells, B-cell-depleted T cells, or PBMCs.

The V and J ends lost 4 bases and 8 bases, in that order; junction bases with no gene match: 9. Germline CDR1 LNHDA, CDR2 SQIVND (reference sequence). CDR3 length equals 14 residues. The authors' processing: Cell counts per sample came from amplifying reference gene primers. Method: immunoSEQ multiplex PCR; TCRdb's copy keeps in-frame clones and lacks some. D and trimming come from the DNA, and the V and J calls and clone size come from that table. The sample holds about 300,000 clones, more than 85% seen once. The clonotype originates from a man aged 65 to 85 with acute or convalescent COVID-19. This chain connects TRBV19 to TRBJ1-2; 8 bases align to TRBD1. Sequences were obtained from peripheral blood. The CDR3 region has the DNA TGTGCCAGTAGTACCGCCCAGGGGGCGCTGGGCTACACCTTC. It codes for CASSTAQGALGYTF.